The 27 T cell receptor beta chains below come from one sample, sequenced in a study of PD-1 blockade in classical Hodgkin lymphoma. Following autologous stem cell transplantation, relapse occurred in every patient, and exposure to brentuximab vedotin varied. Repertoires were generated with immunoSEQ multiplex PCR, while TCRdb's copy carries only in-frame clones and drops some. The sample lists 13,000 or so clones, about 90% occurring once. Sequencing was performed on peripheral blood mononuclear cells (PBMCs), taken at baseline. The receptors originated from a human donor with classical Hodgkin lymphoma.

The rearrangement links TRBV5-1 to TRBJ2-3; 10 bases align to TRBD2. Germline CDR1 is SGHRS and CDR2 is YFSETQ. This CDR3 contains 17 residues. The V gene end was trimmed by 1 base and the J gene end by 2 bases; junction bases not matched to a gene: 7. The CDR3 region is CASSLSPSGGATDTQYF. The CDR3 DNA follows: TGCGCCAGCAGCTTGTCTCCAAGCGGGGGGGCCACAGATACGCAGTATTTT.

The chain employs TRBV7-4 and TRBJ2-6; D is uncertain. V gave up 4 bases and J gave up 5 bases, with 15 bases separating them. CDR1 is SGHVT and CDR2 is SQSDAQ in the germline V gene. The CDR3 has 16 residues. CDR3 sequence (DNA): TGTGCCAGCAGCTACCCCGCACAAAGTCGGGCCAACGTCCTGACTTTC. Amino acid sequence: CASSYPAQSRANVLTF.

The chain is built from TRBV28 and TRBJ1-2; tentative D call: TRBD1 (5 bases). This CDR3 has 14 amino acids. Trimming shortened V by 4 bases and J by 5 bases, and 14 bases separated the two germline ends. The germline V gene encodes CDR1 MDHEN and CDR2 SYDVKM. This CDR3 is CASSSGFRYYGYTF. Written as DNA, the CDR3 is TGTGCCAGCAGTTCAGGGTTTCGGTATTATGGCTACACCTTC.

The rearrangement uses TRBV6-6 and TRBJ2-7; no reliable D call. The V end was cut by 0 bases, the J end by 2 bases, with 5 bases between. CDR3 length: 13 amino acids. Germline CDR1 MNHNY, CDR2 SVGAGI (reference sequence). The CDR3 loop reads CASSYSIAYEQYF. CDR3 nucleotide sequence: TGTGCCAGCAGTTACTCGATTGCCTACGAGCAGTACTTC.

J is TRBJ2-7 and V is TRBV2, with D perhaps TRBD2 (6 bases). The CDR3 length is 14 residues. Germline V gene sequence: CDR1 SNHLY, CDR2 FYNNEI. Trimming cost V 7 bases and J 5 bases, with 18 bases left between them. The CDR3 region is CASTLSGTPNEQYF. The CDR3 nucleotides read TGTGCCAGCACCTTATCCGGGACTCCCAACGAGCAGTACTTC. The full variable domain, rest sourced from reference TRBV2 and TRBJ2-7, is EPEVTQTPSHQVTQMGQEVILRCVPISNHLYFYWYRQILGQKVEFLVSFYNNEISEKSEIFDDQFSVERPDGSNFTLKIRSTKLEDSAMYFCASTLSGTPNEQYFGPGTRLTVT.

This CDR3 reads CASSPGTASNQPQHF. CDR3 bases: TGTGCCAGCAGTCCTGGGACAGCTAGCAATCAGCCCCAGCATTTT. This chain connects TRBV6-5 to TRBJ1-5, with TRBD1 matching over 7 bases. Germline V gene data show CDR1 as MNHEY and CDR2 as SVGAGI. Losses at the gene ends were 5 bases for V and 0 bases for J; bases not matched to a gene: 4. CDR3 length: 15 amino acids.

This clone was detected only once. The chain has TRBV13 and TRBJ1-1; tentatively, D is TRBD1 (6 bases). V was shortened by 5 bases and J by 2 bases, with 15 bases between the two germline ends. The CDR3 totals 15 residues. The germline CDR1 and CDR2 sequences are PRHDT and FYEKMQ (reference sequence). The CDR3 loop reads CASSPETGVNTEAFF. CDR3 coding DNA: TGTGCCAGCAGCCCGGAGACAGGAGTTAACACTGAAGCTTTCTTT.

The V gene is TRBV6-1, the J gene TRBJ1-2, with D possibly TRBD1 on 5 matching bases. The CDR3 sequence is 14 residues long. Trimming removed 1 base from V and 8 bases from J, with 14 bases in between. Germline values: CDR1 MNHNS, CDR2 SASEGT. The CDR3: CASSEGVRGRGYTF. The CDR3 DNA sequence: TGTGCCAGCAGTGAAGGTGTAAGGGGAAGAGGCTACACCTTC.

The chain employs TRBV6-5 and TRBJ1-3; no reliable D call. The germline V and J ends were trimmed by 6 bases and 0 bases, with 12 bases remaining between them. The germline V gene encodes CDR1 MNHEY and CDR2 SVGAGI. The CDR3 sequence is 15 residues long. In nucleotides, the CDR3 is TGTGCCAGCAGAGTCAGTTGGACCTCTGGAAACACCATATATTTT. This codes for CASRVSWTSGNTIYF.

This clone has more than one count but fewer than ten. The V call is TRBV5-1, the J call TRBJ2-2; 12 bases match TRBD2. In germline, CDR1 is SGHRS, CDR2 YFSETQ. The trim removed 4 bases at V and 4 bases at J, leaving 14 bases unmatched. There are 19 residues in the CDR3. CDR3: CASSRGGGWTSGATGELFF. CDR3 sequence (DNA): TGCGCCAGCAGCCGGGGCGGGGGATGGACTAGCGGGGCCACCGGGGAGCTGTTTTTT.

This sequence joins TRBV2 and TRBJ1-1, with D unresolved. V lost 6 bases to trimming and J lost 0 bases, with 8 bases between them. The CDR3 is made up of 13 amino acids. Germline lookup yields CDR1 SNHLY and CDR2 FYNNEI. The CDR3 reads CASRQNMNTEAFF. Here the CDR3 DNA reads TGTGCCAGCAGGCAGAATATGAACACTGAAGCTTTCTTT.

The chain employs TRBV6-1 and TRBJ1-2; possible D gene TRBD1, 5 bases. Germline CDR1 and CDR2: MNHNS and SASEGT. Trimming took 10 bases from V and 3 from J, leaving 21 bases between them. The CDR3 totals 15 residues. Written as DNA, the CDR3 is TGTGCCACCCTCCGGGACCGGGGGGGGGACTATGGCTACACCTTC. Its translation: CATLRDRGGDYGYTF.

The genes are TRBV5-1 and TRBJ2-5; the D gene is possibly TRBD1 (6 bases). The V end lost 0 bases, the J end lost 3 bases, and 9 bases lay between the germline ends. The CDR3 covers 14 residues. In germline, CDR1 is SGHRS, CDR2 YFSETQ. The CDR3 spells CASSLVPGEETQYF. CDR3 bases: TGCGCCAGCAGCTTGGTCCCAGGGGAAGAGACCCAGTACTTC.

This clone was counted a single time. The chain has TRBV19 and TRBJ1-2; D not resolved. The CDR3 length is 15 residues. In germline, CDR1 is LNHDA, CDR2 SQIVND (reference sequence). Trimming removed 2 bases from V and 0 bases from J, with 10 bases in between. CDR3 nucleotide sequence: TGTGCCAGTAGTATACGGGGATGGGCTAACTATGGCTACACCTTC. Translating gives CASSIRGWANYGYTF.

The chain combines TRBV4-2 with TRBJ2-3; 15 nucleotides align to TRBD2. Germline V gives CDR1 LGHNA, CDR2 YNFKEQ. CDR3 length: 19 residues. V trimming: 4 bases; J trimming: 5 bases; junction bases outside the gene matches: 13. The CDR3 protein is CASSPRPGLAGGPGDTQYF. CDR3 bases: TGTGCCAGCAGCCCTCGCCCCGGACTAGCGGGAGGGCCTGGAGATACGCAGTATTTT.

Written as DNA, the CDR3 is TGCGCCAGCAGCCCAGCTCAGGGGCGGGAAAAACTGTTTTTT. Its translation is CASSPAQGREKLFF. The chain recombines TRBV5-1 with TRBJ1-4; D is possibly TRBD1 (6 bases). The germline gives CDR1 SGHRS, CDR2 YFSETQ. V gave up 4 bases and J gave up 8 bases, with 15 bases separating them. The CDR3 extends over 14 amino acids.

The chain carries TRBV10-3 and TRBJ2-6; D unresolved. The V gene's germline CDR1 is ENHRY and CDR2 SYGVKD. This CDR3 spans 17 amino acids. Trimming took 3 bases from V and 1 from J, leaving 13 bases between them. CDR3 in DNA: TGTGCCATCAGTGATCAACTCGGTTCGTCTGGGGCCAACGTCCTGACTTTC. Amino acids: CAISDQLGSSGANVLTF.

The rearrangement links TRBV11-2 to TRBJ1-1; D call uncertain. Trimming left V 4 bases short and J 1 base short, with 10 bases between. The CDR3 runs 14 residues. Germline CDR1 and CDR2: SGHAT and FQNNGV. The CDR3 region is CASSSMLQNTEAFF. The CDR3 coding sequence is TGTGCCAGCAGCTCTATGCTACAGAACACTGAAGCTTTCTTT.

Written as DNA, the CDR3 is TGCAGCGTGGGGGGGGGAGGCGAGCAGTACTTC. This codes for CSVGGGGEQYF. V usage is TRBV29-1 and J usage is TRBJ2-7, with 7 positions matching TRBD2. This CDR3 has 11 amino acids. Germline loops: CDR1 SQVTM, CDR2 ANQGSEA. J gave up 6 bases and V 6 bases, and 5 bases lay outside the gene matches.

Notes on this clone: This specimen includes other DNA sequences encoding the same CDR3. CDR3 sequence (DNA): TGTGCCTGGAAAGAGTTCAGCGGGGGACTCACAGATACGCAGTATTTT. This translates into CAWKEFSGGLTDTQYF. This chain uses TRBV30 with TRBJ2-3; 8 positions agree with TRBD2. Germline-derived CDR1 and CDR2 are GTSNPN and SVGIG (reference sequence). This CDR3 contains 16 residues. J was trimmed by 2 bases and V by 4 bases; bases with no gene match: 11.

This chain links TRBV7-6 with TRBJ2-7; TRBD2 matches 12 bases. Trimming cost V 1 base and J 1 base; bases outside gene matches: 5. Germline V gene data show CDR1 as SGHVS and CDR2 as FNYEAQ. This CDR3 spans 17 amino acids. CDR3 sequence (DNA): TGTGCCAGCAGCTTAGTCAGGACTAGCGGGGATTCCTACGAGCAGTACTTC. It specifies CASSLVRTSGDSYEQYF. Full variable domain (outside the CDR3, taken from reference TRBV7-6 and TRBJ2-7): GAGVSQSPRYKVTKRGQDVALRCDPISGHVSLYWYRQALGQGPEFLTYFNYEAQQDKSGLPNDRFSAERPEGSISTLTIQRTEQRDSAMYRCASSLVRTSGDSYEQYFGPGTRLTVT.

The gene calls are TRBV6-4 and TRBJ2-3; tentatively, D is TRBD2 (6 bases). From germline, CDR1 is MRHNA and CDR2 SNTAGT. This CDR3 is built from 13 residues. Trimming left V 2 bases short and J 8 bases short, with 11 bases between. CDR3 coding DNA: TGTGCCAGCAGTGACACGGGAGCCGGTACGCAGTATTTT. Protein product: CASSDTGAGTQYF.

This chain uses TRBV2 with TRBJ2-2, with 10 bases identical to TRBD1. The length of the CDR3 is 16 residues. Looked up from germline, CDR1 is SNHLY and CDR2 is FYNNEI. V shed 5 bases and J 0 bases; nucleotides not matched to a gene: 3. CDR3 protein: CASSKDRGTNTGELFF. The DNA for the CDR3 is TGTGCCAGCAGTAAGGACAGGGGGACGAACACCGGGGAGCTGTTTTTT.

The genes are TRBV2 and TRBJ1-6; D is uncertain. With 4 bases removed from V and 7 bases from J, the gap between germline ends came to 8 bases. CDR1 is SNHLY, CDR2 FYNNEI, per germline. The CDR3 is 13 residues long. The CDR3 nucleotides read TGTGCCAGCAGTGGCCAAAGGAATTCACCCCTCCACTTT. This gives the protein CASSGQRNSPLHF.

This chain links TRBV7-6 with TRBJ2-1, with D maybe TRBD2 (6 bases). Trimming pared 4 bases from V and 7 bases from J, leaving 17 bases between. The CDR3 is 15 residues long. Germline CDR1 reads SGHVS; CDR2 reads FNYEAQ. The CDR3 DNA reads TGTGCCAGCAGCTCTACGGACTCGACTAGGAATGAGCAGTTCTTC. It codes for CASSSTDSTRNEQFF. The variable domain in full, completed from reference TRBV7-6 and TRBJ2-1, reads GAGVSQSPRYKVTKRGQDVALRCDPISGHVSLYWYRQALGQGPEFLTYFNYEAQQDKSGLPNDRFSAERPEGSISTLTIQRTEQRDSAMYRCASSSTDSTRNEQFFGPGTRLTVL.

This chain connects TRBV27 to TRBJ2-7; D remains unclear. This CDR3 is built from 13 residues. V lost 4 bases and J 0 bases, leaving 7 bases between the germline ends. Germline CDR1 is MNHEY and CDR2 is SMNVEV (reference sequence). CDR3 loop: CASSSDNSYEQYF. The CDR3 DNA reads TGTGCCAGCAGTTCTGACAACTCCTACGAGCAGTACTTC.

The rearrangement uses TRBV6-1 and TRBJ2-3, with 7 positions matching TRBD2. This CDR3 is built from 15 residues. Germline trimming cut 4 bases from V and 3 bases from J; bases unmatched to any gene: 7. CDR1 is MNHNS, CDR2 SASEGT, per germline. The CDR3 reads CASSVGDYTTDTQYF. The CDR3 region has the DNA TGTGCCAGCAGTGTGGGGGACTATACTACAGATACGCAGTATTTT.